Sequencing of this T cell receptor (beta chain) was carried out in a study of T cell responses to AZD1222 COVID-19 vaccine. Overall study findings and caveats: Only a handful of AZD1222 recipients were seropositive at baseline.

To note about this clone: Its antigen remains unknown.

Generated by immunoSEQ multiplex PCR, the TCRdb table keeps only in-frame clones and is missing some. The profile covers 150,000 or so clones, with roughly 92% appearing a single time and under 2.5% taken by the ten largest. This specimen was peripheral blood, taken on day 0 of AZD1222 vaccination. This clonotype originated in an adult in good health.

This chain's CDR3 is CASSERPGTGVLITEAFF. CDR3 in DNA: TGTGCCAGCAGTGAGAGACCCGGGACAGGGGTTTTGATCACTGAAGCTTTCTTT. The chain employs TRBV6-4 and TRBJ1-1; 10 bases agree with TRBD1. The CDR3 spans 18 residues. Germline lookup yields CDR1 MRHNA and CDR2 SNTAGT. With V trimmed by 3 bases and J by 4 bases, 14 bases remained unmatched.